What follows is one T cell receptor beta chain and its context. Its binding antigen is unknown. No qualities accompany the bases; no much larger clone lies one base away. This sample stems from a study of shared clonotypes between healthy human individuals (dated by TCRdb to 2019 to 2021). Turning to the overall study: The cohort comprised a couple of women and three men aged 18 to 49 years. Per donor, leukapheresis produced somewhere between about 0.8 and 9 billion PBMCs. The study deeply sequenced blood TCR repertoires of five healthy adults to estimate repertoire size and the extent of clonotype sharing between individuals. To increase sequencing depth and limit assay-specific biases, TCR repertoire library preparation and sequencing were carried out by different laboratories using diverse techniques. For each donor, CD4 naive and CD4 memory were each given three plates, CD8 naive was given two plates, and CD8 memory was given one plate. What the study reported, not specific to this receptor: Based on pairwise subsampling, the degree of clonotype sharing among donors was expected to be affected by sequencing depth. Only blood was sampled, and tissue TCR repertoires likely differ from those in blood. Sharing across a handful of donors was observed for approximately 5% of naive CD4, over 3% of naive CD8, about 2.3% of memory CD4, and around 0.4% of memory CD8 clonotypes. Naive subsets generally had larger estimated clonotype richness than memory subsets did. Because the study included only a small number of donors, the genetic and exposure-history diversity represented was limited. Clonotypes shared by all four sorted-subset donors showed higher generation probabilities than non-shared clonotypes. Rarefaction of sorted-subset datasets indicated incomplete sequencing despite the large sequencing depth.

Healthy HIV-negative adults with no recently reported acute infections or vaccinations were included as donors. Only Caucasian adults living in Nashville, Tennessee, USA were represented among the donors. CD4+ T cells were enriched through magnetic negative selection, after which naive cells were positively selected on CD45RA and the remaining negative fraction served as the memory subset. Blood was obtained by leukapheresis, after which PBMCs were separated by Ficoll-Histopaque density gradient centrifugation and cryopreserved in liquid nitrogen vapor phase. Analytical flow cytometry was used to check the purity and quantity of every magnetically sorted T cell population. From each sorted fraction, genomic DNA was isolated and quantified by UV absorbance on a Nanodrop 2000c. Using the deep immunoSEQ assay, multiplex PCR amplified TCR CDR3 regions from genomic DNA. Extracted genomic DNA from each cell subset was spread evenly across all wells of several immunoSEQ 96-well plates, with each plate serving as a replicate. Each replicate PCR for sorted subsets received roughly 0.2 ug genomic DNA, equal to 30,000 or so T cell genomes. The purified libraries were quantified using a Qubit 3.0 fluorometer, sized with a Bioanalyzer 2100, and then quantified again using the KAPA Library Quantification kit. Every immunoSEQ 96-well plate was sequenced on a dedicated single-read 150-cycle Illumina NextSeq 550 flow cell. Per the authors' processing: Because the immunoSEQ output held only junctional sequences and lacked quality scores, the filtering could not match the filtering applied to full-length reads. Sequences were annotated with PyIR, a Python wrapper for IgBLAST v1.9, using IMGT germline references to assign V/J genes and CDR3. Reads were filtered out if the reads had weak V/J assignments (E-value above 1e-6), no CDR3, stop codons, out-of-frame junctions, or ambiguous translated residues. V3J clonotypes were defined as sequences sharing an identical inferred V gene, J gene, and CDR3 amino acid sequence. Percentage overlap between repertoires was computed as shared unique clonotypes divided by the size of the smaller repertoire. Richness of each repertoire was evaluated using RTK rarefaction, the Chao1 estimator, and Recon v2.1 estimates of unobserved clonotypes. For all TCRbeta clonotypes obtained by the gDNA method from several donors, generation probabilities were computed with OLGA. TCRdb carries this immuneACCESS record with in-frame sequences only. Its versions omit some clonotypes, under half of them owing to an unresolved V gene in the studies checked, with the rest unexplained. V, J and clone size reflect that table, while D and trimming were determined from the DNA. The sample includes more than 400,000 clones, with around 95% observed a single time. About 0.059% of the sample goes to the ten largest clones.

Trimming leaves V shorter by 6 bases and J shorter by 2 bases, with the junction holding 7 bases beyond the gene matches. Based on the germline V gene, the CDR1 and CDR2 sequences are MDHEN and SYDVKM. Spanning cysteine to phenylalanine, the CDR3 consists of 14 amino acids. Only CDR3 DNA remains: 42 bases, in frame from the first base. The TCR originated in a woman in her 30s in good health. Source material: naive CD4+ T cells sorted from blood. According to the study, the label for this sample's cell subset or site signals: CD45RA+ positively selected. Here the chain combines TRBV28 and TRBJ2-7, with 7 bases aligning to TRBD1. The DNA sequence is as follows: TGTGCCAGCAGCTTGGACAGGCCCACCTACGAGCAGTACTTC. It is translated as CASSLDRPTYEQYF. The full variable domain, with segments outside the CDR3 supplied by the reference TRBV28 and TRBJ2-7 proteins, appears as DVKVTQSSRYLVKRTGEKVFLECVQDMDHENMFWYRQDPGLGLRLIYFSYDVKMKEKGDIPEGYSVSREKKERFSLILESASTNQTSMYLCASSLDRPTYEQYFGPGTRLTVT.